This TCR beta chain stems from a study of T cells expressing NK-cell markers. Following a re-call of the 5' RACE reads, TCRdb has one entry per CDR3 protein and lacks DNA. This sample's clone table lists 130,000 to 150,000 distinct CDR3 sequences. The CDR3 has 16 residues. CDR1 and CDR2 from the germline V gene are SGDLS and YYNGEE. This receptor was identified in a young man in good health. Sequencing used blood T cells: a sorted CD56 or NKG2C T cell subset, CD4+ or CD8+ T cells, or bulk PBMC T cells (not recorded which). V and J are TRBV9 and TRBJ2-3; TCRdb calls TRBD1, which cannot be checked without DNA. The CDR3 protein is CRQGAGSGELTDTQYF.